This is a list of T cell receptor beta chains from one sample in a study of control samples from healthy donors and cancer patients. The method was immunoSEQ multiplex PCR; TCRdb's version includes in-frame clones alone and lacks a portion of them. The sample lists some 110,000 clones; 80% to 90% were seen once. Sequenced: PBMCs. Source of these receptors: a woman in her 50s with colorectal cancer. The CDR3 runs from the conserved cysteine through the conserved F or W.

j_gene	len	v_gene	CDR3aa
TRBJ1-1	14	TRBV5-1	CASSPPYGGTEAFF
TRBJ1-4	16	TRBV2	CASSEFGRDTNEKLFF
TRBJ2-7	11	TRBV5-8	CASSRTYEQYF
TRBJ1-5	14	TRBV10-3	CAISASQGNQPQHF
TRBJ1-6	17	TRBV4-2	CASSQEPERSYNSPLHF
TRBJ1-1	14	TRBV6-6	CASSYGDRYTEAFF
TRBJ2-5	11	TRBV27	CASSFARAQYF
TRBJ2-5	13	TRBV5-1	CASSFTGQETQYF
TRBJ2-7	19	TRBV4-1	CASSQPTTGTGWNSYEQYF
TRBJ2-7	18	TRBV11-2	CASSLVSEDRGFSYEQYF
TRBJ2-6	15	TRBV3-1/TRBV3-2	CASSRGHTGANVLTF
TRBJ1-2	15	TRBV5-6	CASYTDRGPNYGYTF
TRBJ1-1	16	TRBV10-3	CAISEGTGGEKLEAFF
TRBJ2-2	15	TRBV2	CASKGTSGNTGELFF
TRBJ2-5	16	TRBV27	CASSAGLAGYEETQYF
TRBJ1-1	14	TRBV3-1/TRBV3-2	CASSQDRGYTEAFF
TRBJ2-3	14	TRBV29-1	CSVTSGGAKDTQYF
TRBJ1-2	14	TRBV3-1/TRBV3-2	CASSQGGTGVGYTF
TRBJ2-7	16	TRBV28	CASSSPPPGEGNEQYF